This is a list of T cell receptor beta chains from one sample in a study of molecular identifiers for immune sequencing clone quantification. TCRdb called the PCR reads again in MiXCR, with one record for every CDR3 protein. The sample holds more than 250,000 distinct CDR3 sequences, about a fifth seen once. Sequencing was performed on naive CD8+ T cells from blood, with Jurkat cell RNA spiked in. Receptor source: a human donor in good health. Some libraries in this study had Jurkat cell RNA spiked in. Both conserved end residues are part of each CDR3. Fields, in order: clone size, V gene, D gene, J gene, CDR3 DNA, CDR3 protein. The D gene is left open where the match is weak. For some rows the clone size is stated as once, few or many, or as a class when expanded; others skip it.

abundance: .
v_gene: TRBV20-1
d_gene: .
j_gene: TRBJ2-3
CDR3nt: TGCAGTGCTAGAGGGGAATTGGGTTACCGAGGCACAGATACGCAGTATTTT
CDR3aa: CSARGELGYRGTDTQYF

abundance: .
v_gene: TRBV27
d_gene: .
j_gene: TRBJ2-5
CDR3nt: TGTGCCAGCAGTCCCGGCCGAGGGGAGACCCAGTACTTC
CDR3aa: CASSPGRGETQYF

abundance: many
v_gene: TRBV7-8
d_gene: .
j_gene: TRBJ2-3
CDR3nt: TGTGCCAGCAGCTCCCTCCCAGATAGCGACTCTAGCACAGATACGCAGTATTTT
CDR3aa: CASSSLPDSDSSTDTQYF

abundance: many
v_gene: TRBV20-1
d_gene: .
j_gene: TRBJ2-7
CDR3nt: TGCAGTGTCTCGGACCGTTCTGGGTACGAGCAGTACTTC
CDR3aa: CSVSDRSGYEQYF

abundance: .
v_gene: TRBV27
d_gene: .
j_gene: TRBJ1-1
CDR3nt: TGTGCCAGCAGTTTAAAGGGATCCGAAGCTTTCTTT
CDR3aa: CASSLKGSEAFF

abundance: .
v_gene: TRBV27
d_gene: TRBD2
j_gene: TRBJ2-7
CDR3nt: TGTGCCAGCAGCAACCTAGCGGGAGGCCCCTACGAGCAGTACTTC
CDR3aa: CASSNLAGGPYEQYF

abundance: many
v_gene: TRBV4-3
d_gene: .
j_gene: TRBJ2-7
CDR3nt: TGCGCCAGCAGCCAAGCTCGCTCCTACGAGCAGTACTTC
CDR3aa: CASSQARSYEQYF

abundance: many
v_gene: TRBV29-1
d_gene: .
j_gene: TRBJ2-2
CDR3nt: TGCAGCGTTCAGCATCCGAACACCGGGGAGCTGTTTTTT
CDR3aa: CSVQHPNTGELFF

abundance: many
v_gene: TRBV6-5
d_gene: .
j_gene: TRBJ1-1
CDR3nt: TGTGCCAGCAGTCCCATCGGCCTGAACACTGAAGCTTTCTTT
CDR3aa: CASSPIGLNTEAFF

abundance: many
v_gene: TRBV27
d_gene: TRBD2
j_gene: TRBJ2-3
CDR3nt: TGTGCCAGCAGTTTTGTCCCCGCCAGCGGGGTGACAGATACGCAGTATTTT
CDR3aa: CASSFVPASGVTDTQYF

abundance: .
v_gene: TRBV7-9
d_gene: TRBD1
j_gene: TRBJ2-3
CDR3nt: TGTGCCAGCAGAGGGACAGGGGAAGATACGCAGTATTTT
CDR3aa: CASRGTGEDTQYF

abundance: many
v_gene: TRBV28
d_gene: .
j_gene: TRBJ2-7
CDR3nt: TGTGCCAGCGCCGATATGTTGGTTCCCTACGAGCAGTACTTC
CDR3aa: CASADMLVPYEQYF

abundance: many
v_gene: TRBV7-9
d_gene: .
j_gene: TRBJ1-1
CDR3nt: TGTGCCAGCAGCGCGGGGATGGACCCCACTGAAGCTTTCTTT
CDR3aa: CASSAGMDPTEAFF

abundance: many
v_gene: TRBV15
d_gene: .
j_gene: TRBJ1-5
CDR3nt: TGTGCCACCAGCAGGTCCAGGGCTCCGGAGCCCCAGCATTTT
CDR3aa: CATSRSRAPEPQHF

abundance: many
v_gene: TRBV29-1
d_gene: .
j_gene: TRBJ2-3
CDR3nt: TGCAGCGTTGTTGTTTCTAGCGTCACGAACACAGATACGCAGTATTTT
CDR3aa: CSVVVSSVTNTDTQYF

abundance: many
v_gene: TRBV27
d_gene: TRBD2
j_gene: TRBJ2-3
CDR3nt: TGTGCCAGCAGGGAGCGGGAGAGGATTGATACGCAGTATTTT
CDR3aa: CASRERERIDTQYF

abundance: many
v_gene: TRBV7-9
d_gene: TRBD2
j_gene: TRBJ2-1
CDR3nt: TGTGCCAGCAGCCCGGAGCCGGCGGGGGTCAACAATGAGCAGTTCTTC
CDR3aa: CASSPEPAGVNNEQFF

abundance: few
v_gene: TRBV5-6
d_gene: .
j_gene: TRBJ1-4
CDR3nt: TGTGCCAGCAGCACCGTCCCGCCTATAGTAAATGAAAAACTGTTTTTT
CDR3aa: CASSTVPPIVNEKLFF